This T cell receptor beta chain is drawn from a study of blood T cell repertoires in COVID-19. Study-wide background: The samples span acute and convalescent COVID-19 from the United States, Italy and Spain. PBMCs, B-cell-depleted T cells, or T cells were the source of the cDNA or gDNA that made up the material.

CDR1 KGHSH and CDR2 LQKENI come from the germline V gene. The CDR3 totals 13 residues. After removal of 3 bases from V and 16 bases from J, the junction contained 9 bases not matched to a gene. As originally analysed: For nucleated cells, counts were estimated from reference gene primer amplification. Method: immunoSEQ multiplex PCR; TCRdb's copy keeps in-frame clones and lacks some. V and J calls and clone size are those listed in that table; D and trimming were worked out from the DNA. Of 55,000 to 70,000 clones listed, roughly 87% are singletons. The chain recombines TRBV18 with TRBJ2-1; 10 bases agree with TRBD2. The TCR comes from a woman aged 18-35 years with acute or convalescent COVID-19. Input material: peripheral blood. This CDR3 reads CASSPYGLAADFF. In DNA form, the CDR3 reads TGTGCCAGCTCACCCTACGGACTAGCGGCGGATTTCTTC.